This entry lists 29 T cell receptor beta chains sequenced from one sample in a study of blood T cell repertoires in COVID-19. Libraries were prepared by immunoSEQ multiplex PCR; TCRdb keeps only in-frame clonotypes and omits some of them. The profile shows more than 100,000 clones, over 65% of them singletons. Sequences were obtained from peripheral blood. These receptor sequences come from a human donor in a cohort sampled during active COVID-19.

V and J are TRBV19 and TRBJ2-7; TRBD1 matches 9 bases. The germline V gene encodes CDR1 LNHDA and CDR2 SQIVND (reference sequence). V was pared by 2 bases and J by 4 bases, with 6 bases of the junction left unmatched. The CDR3 totals 15 residues. This CDR3 reads CASSILPGQGYEQYF. The DNA of the CDR3 is TGTGCCAGTAGTATACTTCCGGGACAGGGATACGAGCAGTACTTC.

V is TRBV19 and J is TRBJ2-1; 9 bases align to TRBD1. Looked up from germline, CDR1 is LNHDA and CDR2 is SQIVND (reference sequence). The CDR3 has 15 residues. J gave up 4 bases and V 6 bases, and 7 bases lay outside the gene matches. DNA for the CDR3: TGTGCCAGTAGCGTGACAGGGGGGCGGTACAATGAGCAGTTCTTC. Its protein product is CASSVTGGRYNEQFF.

The V call is TRBV6-2 or TRBV6-3, the J call TRBJ1-1; 8 positions match TRBD1. This CDR3 has 17 residues. Germline loops: CDR1 MNHEY, CDR2 SVGEGT. The V gene end was trimmed by 5 bases and the J gene end by 0 bases; junction bases not matched to a gene: 11. CDR3 amino acids: CASSPWFDRGVNTEAFF. DNA of the CDR3: TGTGCCAGCAGTCCCTGGTTCGACAGGGGCGTGAACACTGAAGCTTTCTTT.

The chain joins TRBV2 to TRBJ1-5, with 11 bases aligning to TRBD1. V trimming: 4 bases; J trimming: 2 bases; junction bases outside the gene matches: 13. CDR3 length: 19 residues. CDR1 and CDR2 (germline): SNHLY, FYNNEI. CDR3 amino acids: CASSGPGTGGRLGNQPQHF. CDR3 nucleotide sequence: TGTGCCAGCAGTGGACCCGGGACAGGGGGACGACTTGGCAATCAGCCCCAGCATTTT. The whole variable domain, filled in from reference TRBV2 and TRBJ1-5, reads EPEVTQTPSHQVTQMGQEVILRCVPISNHLYFYWYRQILGQKVEFLVSFYNNEISEKSEIFDDQFSVERPDGSNFTLKIRSTKLEDSAMYFCASSGPGTGGRLGNQPQHFGDGTRLSIL.

The chain recombines TRBV6-2 or TRBV6-3 with TRBJ2-1; the match to TRBD2 covers 9 bases. CDR1 and CDR2 (germline): MNHEY, SVGEGT. CDR3 length: 15 residues. V dropped 4 bases and J dropped 10; count of bases not matched to a gene: 11. Here the CDR3 DNA reads TGTGCCAGCAGTTCCCGGCTAGCGGGACAGTTGGAGCAGTTCTTC. Translated, it gives CASSSRLAGQLEQFF.

V is TRBV19 and J is TRBJ2-3; D possibly corresponds to TRBD2 (7 bases). This CDR3 is 17 amino acids long. Germline CDR1 is LNHDA and CDR2 is SQIVND (reference sequence). Trimming removed 5 bases from V and 1 base from J, with 19 bases in between. In nucleotides, the CDR3 is TGTGCCAGTAGTCCCCGGCGAGGGGGGGAACGCACAGATACGCAGTATTTT. Its protein is CASSPRRGGERTDTQYF.

Here the CDR3 DNA reads TGTGCCAGCAGTTTACTTGCCAAAAACATTCAGTACTTC. Amino acid sequence: CASSLLAKNIQYF. The chain carries TRBV12-3 or TRBV12-4 and TRBJ2-4, with D unclear. Trimming pared 2 bases from V and 1 base from J, leaving 3 bases between. CDR3 length: 13 residues.

The chain uses TRBV30 and TRBJ1-5; D might be TRBD1 (6 bases). V was cut by 4 bases and J by 0 bases, with 16 bases left in between. The CDR3 has 16 amino acids. Germline CDR1 reads GTSNPN; CDR2 reads SVGIG (reference sequence). The CDR3: CAWKVKTGLSNQPQHF. CDR3 in DNA: TGTGCCTGGAAAGTGAAGACAGGCCTTAGCAATCAGCCCCAGCATTTT.

This clone turned up a few times. This chain uses TRBV4-1 with TRBJ1-1, with TRBD1 identical over 8 bases. The CDR3 has 16 residues. J gave up 8 bases and V 1 base, and 12 bases lay outside the gene matches. The germline gives CDR1 MGHRA, CDR2 YSYEKL. The CDR3 DNA reads as TGCGCCAGCAGCCAAGGCCTTGACAGGGGCCGTCGGGAAGCTTTCTTT. It translates to CASSQGLDRGRREAFF.

The chain joins TRBV4-3 to TRBJ2-7, with 8 nucleotides matching TRBD2. CDR1 LGHNA and CDR2 YSLEER come from the germline V gene. The CDR3 spans 15 residues. The ends lost 4 bases at V and 0 bases at J; junction bases unmatched: 5. As DNA, the CDR3 is TGCGCCAGCAGCCTACTAGCGGCCACCTCCTACGAGCAGTACTTC. It translates to CASSLLAATSYEQYF.

This clone was detected only once. In nucleotides, the CDR3 is TGTGCCAGCAGTGAAGCAACAGGAAGCTATGGCTACACCTTC. This encodes CASSEATGSYGYTF. The chain links TRBV6-1 to TRBJ1-2; possible D gene TRBD1, 5 bases. CDR1 is MNHNS and CDR2 is SASEGT in the germline V gene. The V gene lost 0 bases and the J gene lost 4 bases, with 9 bases spanning the gap. The CDR3 length is 14 residues.

V usage is TRBV6-2 or TRBV6-3 and J usage is TRBJ2-5; 8 nucleotides line up with TRBD1. The CDR3 spans 15 residues. Germline assignment: CDR1 MNHEY and CDR2 SVGEGT. With 2 bases clipped from V and 4 bases from J, the junction kept 6 bases outside the gene matches. This CDR3 is CASSYPRTGRETQYF. The CDR3 nucleotides are TGTGCCAGCAGTTACCCTCGGACAGGGAGAGAGACCCAGTACTTC.

J is TRBJ2-7 and V is TRBV6-5; 8 nucleotides agree with TRBD1. There are 15 residues in the CDR3. The germline V gene encodes CDR1 MNHEY and CDR2 SVGAGI. The ends lost 6 bases at V and 4 bases at J; junction bases unmatched: 11. As DNA, the CDR3 is TGTGCCAGCAGGAGATCGGGAGACAGGGGTTACGAGCAGTACTTC. Translating it yields CASRRSGDRGYEQYF.

CDR3 DNA sequence: TGTGCCAGCAACCCCGGTCAAGCCACTTTTGGCTACACCTTC. It encodes CASNPGQATFGYTF. The chain combines TRBV9 with TRBJ1-2; D unresolved. Trimming pared 6 bases from V and 7 bases from J, leaving 19 bases between. The CDR3 loop spans 14 amino acids. Germline assignment: CDR1 SGDLS and CDR2 YYNGEE.

The chain has TRBV6-1 and TRBJ1-2; D is ambiguous. The V gene's germline CDR1 is MNHNS and CDR2 SASEGT. The CDR3 length is 14 residues. V was shortened by 1 base and J by 4 bases, with 10 bases between the two germline ends. CDR3 sequence reads: CASSEGFRSYGYTF. The CDR3 DNA is TGTGCCAGCAGTGAAGGGTTTAGAAGCTATGGCTACACCTTC.

The chain carries TRBV5-1 and TRBJ2-1, with D possibly TRBD1 on 5 matching bases. Between the trimmed V and J ends, which lost 0 bases and 6 bases, there was a span of 10 bases. CDR3 length: 14 amino acids. CDR1 SGHRS and CDR2 YFSETQ come from the germline V gene. CDR3 sequence (DNA): TGCGCCAGCAGCTTGGGTCAGGGAAGCAATGAGCAGTTCTTC. Amino acids: CASSLGQGSNEQFF. The complete variable domain, with remaining parts taken from reference TRBV5-1 and TRBJ2-1, reads KAGVTQTPRYLIKTRGQQVTLSCSPISGHRSVSWYQQTPGQGLQFLFEYFSETQRNKGNFPGRFSGRQFSNSRSEMNVSTLELGDSALYLCASSLGQGSNEQFFGPGTRLTVL.

V usage is TRBV6-5 and J usage is TRBJ2-7; D possibly corresponds to TRBD1 (6 bases). Germline-derived CDR1 and CDR2 are MNHEY and SVGAGI. This CDR3 spans 14 amino acids. The ends were cut back, 4 bases at V and 4 bases at J, with 14 bases in the middle. DNA for the CDR3: TGTGCCAGCAGTTGGACTGCAGGGGTATACGAGCAGTACTTC. Amino acid sequence: CASSWTAGVYEQYF.

CDR3 bases: TGTGCCAGCAGCCGGCTAGCGGGGGGGCCGATAGATACGCAGTATTTT. This translates into CASSRLAGGPIDTQYF. V is TRBV14 and J is TRBJ2-3; 12 bases map to TRBD2. CDR3 length equals 16 residues. The germline V gene has CDR1 SGHDN and CDR2 FVKESK. J was trimmed by 5 bases and V by 4 bases; bases with no gene match: 7.

The V call is TRBV2, the J call TRBJ1-3; 7 bases are a match to TRBD1. The CDR3 is 16 residues long. V lost 3 bases, J lost 0 bases, and 5 bases stayed unmatched. Germline V lookup: CDR1 SNHLY, CDR2 FYNNEI. CDR3 residues: CASSETGQRSGNTIYF. DNA of the CDR3: TGTGCCAGCAGTGAGACGGGACAGCGCTCTGGAAACACCATATATTTT.

The chain joins TRBV19 to TRBJ1-2; D gene ambiguous. There are 10 residues in the CDR3. Between the trimmed V and J ends, which lost 8 bases and 8 bases, there was a span of 9 bases. CDR1 LNHDA and CDR2 SQIVND come from the germline V gene (reference sequence). The CDR3 is CASREAGYTF. In nucleotides, the CDR3 is TGTGCCAGTCGAGAGGCCGGCTACACCTTC. The variable domain in full, with the rest retrieved from reference TRBV19 and TRBJ1-2, is DGGITQSPKYLFRKEGQNVTLSCEQNLNHDAMYWYRQDPGQGLRLIYYSQIVNDFQKGDIAEGYSVSREKKESFPLTVTSAQKNPTAFYLCASREAGYTFGSGTRLTVV.

The V gene is TRBV10-1, the J gene TRBJ2-3; D remains ambiguous. This CDR3 spans 13 amino acids. CDR1 WNHNN and CDR2 SYGVQD come from the germline V gene (reference sequence). V was pared by 6 bases and J by 0 bases, with 7 bases between. CDR3 DNA sequence: TGCGCCAGCAGCCTGACTAGCACAGATACGCAGTATTTT. Protein product: CASSLTSTDTQYF.

This clone appeared a single time. V gene TRBV18 combines with J gene TRBJ1-5; 9 nucleotides match TRBD1. The CDR3 runs 17 residues. With 6 bases clipped from V and 7 bases from J, the junction kept 16 bases outside the gene matches. The germline CDR1 and CDR2 sequences are KGHSH and LQKENI. For the CDR3, the DNA is TGTGCCAGCTCGAAAGACGGGACAGGGACCTTGGGGCAGCCCCAGCATTTT. Amino acid sequence: CASSKDGTGTLGQPQHF.

The J gene is TRBJ2-3, the V gene TRBV28; TRBD2 might be the D (5 bases). Looked up from germline, CDR1 is MDHEN and CDR2 is SYDVKM. The CDR3 contains 16 residues. V dropped 7 bases and J dropped 2 bases, with 19 bases sitting between them. The CDR3 protein is CASNQLGVGLTDTQYF. CDR3 coding DNA: TGTGCCAGCAATCAACTCGGGGTGGGTCTCACAGATACGCAGTATTTT. The variable domain in full, with the rest retrieved from reference TRBV28 and TRBJ2-3, is DVKVTQSSRYLVKRTGEKVFLECVQDMDHENMFWYRQDPGLGLRLIYFSYDVKMKEKGDIPEGYSVSREKKERFSLILESASTNQTSMYLCASNQLGVGLTDTQYFGPGTRLTVL.

This chain connects TRBV5-1 to TRBJ1-2; tentative D call: TRBD1 (5 bases). Trimming stripped 0 bases from V and 5 bases from J, with 11 bases between. The CDR3 extends over 14 amino acids. Looked up from germline, CDR1 is SGHRS and CDR2 is YFSETQ. In DNA, the CDR3 is TGCGCCAGCAGCTTGGCCCCAGGGAAATATGGCTACACCTTC. Amino acids: CASSLAPGKYGYTF.

This clone was recorded only once. The chain uses TRBV6-5 and TRBJ2-4; 13 bases line up with TRBD2. The germline V gene encodes CDR1 MNHEY and CDR2 SVGAGI. The J segment lost 8 bases and the V segment lost 7 bases, leaving 5 bases of the junction unmatched. The CDR3 runs 14 residues. CDR3 sequence: CASIRLAGGDIQYF. In nucleotides, the CDR3 is TGTGCCAGCATCCGACTAGCGGGGGGAGACATTCAGTACTTC.

This chain connects TRBV4-1 to TRBJ1-2; D perhaps matches TRBD1 (5 bases). The CDR3 is 13 residues long. Germline-derived CDR1 and CDR2 are MGHRA and YSYEKL. V dropped 4 bases and J dropped 8 bases, with 14 bases sitting between them. The CDR3 sequence: CASSPREGRGYTF. Here the CDR3 DNA reads TGCGCCAGCAGCCCCAGGGAGGGGCGAGGCTACACCTTC.

The CDR3 DNA follows: TGTGCCAGCAGTGACCTACTAGCGACGAACACCGGGGAGCTGTTTTTT. It translates to CASSDLLATNTGELFF. The rearrangement links TRBV2 to TRBJ2-2; 7 nucleotides agree with TRBD2. CDR1 is SNHLY and CDR2 is FYNNEI in the germline V gene. The CDR3 is 16 residues long. Trimming took 3 bases from V and 0 from J; bases not matched to a gene: 4.

The chain uses TRBV2 and TRBJ2-2, with 11 nucleotides matching TRBD2. The trim removed 9 bases at V and 8 bases at J, leaving 11 bases unmatched. This CDR3 comprises 15 residues. Germline V gene data show CDR1 as SNHLY and CDR2 as FYNNEI. This CDR3 is CASGSLAGGQGELFF. In DNA, the CDR3 is TGTGCCAGTGGGAGCCTAGCGGGGGGACAGGGGGAGCTGTTTTTT.

V is TRBV12-3 or TRBV12-4 and J is TRBJ2-3; D unclear. V dropped 6 bases and J dropped 8 bases, with 9 bases sitting between them. The CDR3 consists of 11 residues. CDR3 in DNA: TGTGCCAGCAGCTTGAGGTTTACGCAGTATTTT. It is translated as CASSLRFTQYF.